The clone carrying this T cell receptor beta chain has just one count. Antigen: not known. The source of the sample is a study of CD8 T cells in ankylosing spondylitis. Study-level findings and limits: Blood of patients with ankylosing spondylitis appeared to be characterized by a TCR beta motif of about 8 highly homologous variants.

This CDR3 has 15 amino acids. The germline V gene has CDR1 SGHTA and CDR2 FQGNSA. V lost 5 bases to trimming and J lost 2 bases, with 15 bases between them. TCRdb analysed the 5' RACE reads with MiXCR anew, one entry per CDR3 protein. The table has fewer than 500,000 distinct CDR3 sequences, 20% to 25% seen once. The TCR sequence derives from a male donor with ankylosing spondylitis. What was sequenced was blood, either unsorted or a sorted T cell fraction (not recorded which). The chain uses TRBV7-2 and TRBJ2-5, with D tentatively TRBD1 (6 bases). CDR3 region: CASSPARGRQETQYF. The CDR3 DNA sequence: TGTGCCAGCAGCCCCGCCAGGGGCCGTCAAGAGACCCAGTACTTC.